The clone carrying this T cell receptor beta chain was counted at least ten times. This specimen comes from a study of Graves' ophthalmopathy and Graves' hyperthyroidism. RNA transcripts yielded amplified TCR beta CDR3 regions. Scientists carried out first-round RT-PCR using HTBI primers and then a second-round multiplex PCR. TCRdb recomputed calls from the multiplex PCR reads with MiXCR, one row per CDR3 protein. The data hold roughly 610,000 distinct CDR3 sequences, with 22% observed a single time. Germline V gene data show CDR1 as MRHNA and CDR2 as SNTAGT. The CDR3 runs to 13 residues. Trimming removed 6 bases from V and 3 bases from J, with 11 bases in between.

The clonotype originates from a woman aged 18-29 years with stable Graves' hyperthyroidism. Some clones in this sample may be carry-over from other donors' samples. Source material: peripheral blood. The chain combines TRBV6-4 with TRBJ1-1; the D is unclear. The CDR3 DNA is TGTGCCAGCAGGTCCTATTGGGACACTGAAGCTTTCTTT. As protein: CASRSYWDTEAFF.